A selection of T cell receptor beta chains follows, all from one sample in a study of Graves' ophthalmopathy and Graves' hyperthyroidism. Each CDR3 protein gets one entry after TCRdb re-called the multiplex PCR reads with MiXCR. Altogether about 1.2 million distinct CDR3 sequences are present, about two fifths being singletons, with the ten largest covering around 10%. The sample consisted of peripheral blood or thyroid tissue (not recorded which). Receptor source: an adult man with Graves' hyperthyroidism. The CDR3 runs from the conserved cysteine through the conserved F or W. Each record gives: CDR3 protein, CDR3 DNA, D gene, clone size, J gene, V gene. The D gene is left open where the match is weak. Clone sizes are given selectively: once, few, many, or a class where the clone is expanded.

CDR3: CASSLGLRLDMNTEAFF
DNA: TGCGCCAGCAGCTTGGGCCTACGGTTAGACATGAACACTGAAGCTTTCTTT
D: NA
size: few
J: TRBJ1-1
V: TRBV5-1

CDR3: CASSRNREDGELFF
DNA: TGTGCCAGCAGCCGGAACAGGGAGGACGGGGAGCTGTTTTTT
D: NA
size: NA
J: TRBJ2-2
V: TRBV7-2

CDR3: CASRGQGAFGANVLTF
DNA: TGTGCCAGCAGGGGACAGGGGGCATTTGGGGCCAACGTCCTGACTTTC
D: TRBD1
size: few
J: TRBJ2-6
V: TRBV6-2/TRBV6-3

CDR3: CSVEWTGGGDEQYF
DNA: TGCAGCGTTGAGTGGACAGGGGGTGGGGACGAGCAGTACTTC
D: TRBD1
size: once
J: TRBJ2-7
V: TRBV29-1

CDR3: CASSPQSGREKLFF
DNA: TGTGCCAGCAGCCCACAGAGCGGGAGGGAAAAACTGTTTTTT
D: NA
size: many
J: TRBJ1-4
V: TRBV7-2

CDR3: CSARETGKYGYTF
DNA: TGCAGTGCTAGAGAGACAGGGAAATATGGCTACACCTTC
D: TRBD1
size: many
J: TRBJ1-2
V: TRBV20-1

CDR3: CATKVPRGGGADEQYF
DNA: TGTGCCACCAAGGTCCCTAGGGGCGGAGGGGCGGACGAGCAGTACTTC
D: NA
size: many
J: TRBJ2-7
V: TRBV24-1

CDR3: CASSQRQTNQPQHF
DNA: TGTGCCAGCAGCCAGCGGCAGACTAATCAGCCCCAGCATTTT
D: NA
size: NA
J: TRBJ1-5
V: TRBV7-9

CDR3: CASSSRGEGNEQYF
DNA: TGCGCCAGCAGCTCCCGAGGCGAGGGAAACGAGCAGTACTTC
D: NA
size: many
J: TRBJ2-7
V: TRBV5-1

CDR3: CAISEEREQYF
DNA: TGTGCCATCAGCGAGGAGCGGGAGCAGTACTTC
D: NA
size: many
J: TRBJ2-7
V: TRBV10-3

CDR3: CASSFSVRGRMNTEAFF
DNA: TGTGCCAGCAGTTTCTCAGTCCGTGGACGAATGAACACTGAAGCTTTCTTT
D: NA
size: NA
J: TRBJ1-1
V: TRBV6-5

CDR3: CAISEPRVRGYEQYF
DNA: TGTGCCATCAGTGAGCCGCGCGTTCGCGGATACGAGCAGTACTTC
D: NA
size: many
J: TRBJ2-7
V: TRBV10-3

CDR3: CASSVGGGGQYF
DNA: TGTGCCAGCAGCGTTGGGGGAGGAGGGCAGTACTTC
D: NA
size: NA
J: TRBJ2-7
V: TRBV9

CDR3: CASSLDRGRDEKLFF
DNA: TGTGCCAGCAGCTTAGACAGGGGGAGGGATGAAAAACTGTTTTTT
D: TRBD1
size: many
J: TRBJ1-4
V: TRBV7-8

CDR3: CASSLALLAGVGEQYF
DNA: TGTGCCAGCAGCTTAGCGCTGCTAGCGGGAGTAGGGGAGCAGTACTTC
D: TRBD2
size: many
J: TRBJ2-7
V: TRBV7-2

CDR3: CASSVGQGYETQYF
DNA: TGTGCCAGTAGTGTGGGACAGGGGTACGAGACCCAGTACTTC
D: TRBD1
size: NA
J: TRBJ2-5
V: TRBV19

CDR3: CASSFIQANTGELFF
DNA: TGTGCCAGCAGTTTTATACAGGCGAACACCGGGGAGCTGTTTTTT
D: NA
size: NA
J: TRBJ2-2
V: TRBV12-3/TRBV12-4

CDR3: CASSRLAENNEQYF
DNA: TGTGCCAGCAGCCGTCTAGCGGAGAACAACGAGCAGTACTTC
D: TRBD2
size: few
J: TRBJ2-7
V: TRBV7-9

CDR3: CASSQEAGGHGYTF
DNA: TGTGCCAGCAGCCAAGAGGCAGGGGGCCATGGCTACACCTTC
D: TRBD1
size: NA
J: TRBJ1-2
V: TRBV12-3/TRBV12-4

CDR3: CATSRARQGGSPLHF
DNA: TGTGCCACCAGCAGAGCCCGACAGGGCGGTTCACCCCTCCACTTT
D: TRBD1
size: NA
J: TRBJ1-6
V: TRBV15

CDR3: CASSEQGDYGYTF
DNA: TGCGCCAGCAGTGAGCAGGGCGACTATGGCTACACCTTC
D: NA
size: many
J: TRBJ1-2
V: TRBV2

CDR3: CASSYPPGHQNYGYTF
DNA: TGTGCCAGCAGTTACCCCCCGGGACACCAGAACTATGGCTACACCTTC
D: NA
size: NA
J: TRBJ1-2
V: TRBV10-3

CDR3: CASSLGGLQGSQVPLHF
DNA: TGTGCCAGCAGCTTAGGCGGGTTACAGGGATCACAGGTACCCCTCCACTTT
D: NA
size: many
J: TRBJ1-6
V: TRBV7-2

CDR3: CSARRGGQETQYF
DNA: TGCAGTGCTAGACGCGGGGGCCAAGAGACCCAGTACTTC
D: TRBD2
size: many
J: TRBJ2-5
V: TRBV20-1

CDR3: CASSIGRGLGEQYF
DNA: TGTGCCAGTAGTATAGGAAGGGGTCTAGGCGAGCAGTACTTC
D: NA
size: NA
J: TRBJ2-7
V: TRBV19

CDR3: CSVPPGQGDEQYF
DNA: TGCAGCGTCCCCCCGGGACAGGGCGACGAGCAGTACTTC
D: TRBD1
size: NA
J: TRBJ2-7
V: TRBV29-1

CDR3: CATSRVSGRAQYF
DNA: TGTGCCACCAGCAGAGTTAGCGGGAGGGCCCAGTACTTC
D: TRBD2
size: NA
J: TRBJ2-5
V: TRBV15

CDR3: CASGLAGGVAQYF
DNA: TGTGCCAGCGGACTAGCGGGGGGAGTGGCCCAGTACTTC
D: TRBD2
size: NA
J: TRBJ2-5
V: TRBV2

CDR3: CASSLDYQSYEQYF
DNA: TGTGCCAGCAGCCTGGACTATCAAAGCTACGAGCAGTACTTC
D: NA
size: NA
J: TRBJ2-7
V: TRBV7-9

CDR3: CATSAPGGGHHSPLHF
DNA: TGTGCCACCAGTGCACCCGGCGGGGGGCATCATTCACCCCTCCACTTT
D: NA
size: NA
J: TRBJ1-6
V: TRBV24-1

CDR3: CSVVIAGNEQYF
DNA: TGCAGCGTTGTGATCGCAGGAAACGAGCAGTACTTC
D: NA
size: many
J: TRBJ2-7
V: TRBV29-1

CDR3: CASSGTGSFQPQHF
DNA: TGTGCCAGCAGTGGGACAGGGTCGTTTCAGCCCCAGCATTTT
D: TRBD1
size: many
J: TRBJ1-5
V: TRBV12-3/TRBV12-4

CDR3: CASSAKQGAYEQYF
DNA: TGCGCCAGCAGTGCCAAACAGGGGGCCTACGAGCAGTACTTC
D: TRBD1
size: few
J: TRBJ2-7
V: TRBV10-2

CDR3: CANSEYSKETQYF
DNA: TGTGCCAACAGTGAGTATTCGAAAGAGACCCAGTACTTC
D: NA
size: NA
J: TRBJ2-5
V: TRBV10-3

CDR3: CSVQDTEAFF
DNA: TGCAGCGTACAGGACACTGAAGCTTTCTTT
D: NA
size: once
J: TRBJ1-1
V: TRBV29-1

CDR3: CASSHSFSGEKLFF
DNA: TGTGCCAGCAGCCACTCCTTTTCGGGTGAAAAACTGTTTTTT
D: NA
size: many
J: TRBJ1-4
V: TRBV12-3/TRBV12-4

CDR3: CSAEPGLAEGPRQETQYF
DNA: TGCAGTGCGGAGCCGGGACTAGCGGAAGGGCCTCGGCAAGAGACCCAGTACTTC
D: TRBD2
size: many
J: TRBJ2-5
V: TRBV20-1

CDR3: CGARDDRGPDGYTF
DNA: TGCGGTGCTAGAGATGACAGGGGGCCGGATGGCTACACCTTC
D: TRBD1
size: NA
J: TRBJ1-2
V: TRBV20-1

CDR3: CASNGLAAPVETQYF
DNA: TGTGCCAGCAATGGACTAGCGGCCCCCGTGGAGACCCAGTACTTC
D: TRBD2
size: NA
J: TRBJ2-5
V: TRBV25-1

CDR3: CAISDPTGQGLYQPQHF
DNA: TGTGCCATCAGTGACCCAACGGGACAGGGTTTATACCAGCCCCAGCATTTT
D: TRBD1
size: NA
J: TRBJ1-5
V: TRBV10-3